This record concerns one TCR beta chain sequence. As yet, its antigen is unknown. Produced via immunoSEQ multiplex PCR; TCRdb's table is partial and in-frame only. The sample has about 330,000 clones, around 67% seen once. This sample was included in a study of shared clonotypes between healthy human individuals. As for the study in general: Each donor had three CD4 naive, three CD4 memory, two CD8 naive and one CD8 memory plate.

This CDR3 comprises 12 residues. The V end was cut by 5 bases, the J end by 4 bases, with 9 bases between. Germline CDR1 reads PRHDT; CDR2 reads FYEKMQ (reference sequence). General study results and limits: Limited genetic and exposure-history diversity came from having few donors. Naive CD4 clonotypes overlapped across a handful of donors at approximately 5%.

The sequence derives from a young man in good health. This chain joins TRBV13 and TRBJ2-7; perhaps TRBD1 as D (6 bases). The sample consisted of memory CD4+ T cells sorted from blood. Regarding subset: CD45RA-negative fraction. In nucleotides, the CDR3 is TGTGCCAGCAGCCCAGACAGGTACGAGCAGTACTTC. It yields the protein CASSPDRYEQYF.